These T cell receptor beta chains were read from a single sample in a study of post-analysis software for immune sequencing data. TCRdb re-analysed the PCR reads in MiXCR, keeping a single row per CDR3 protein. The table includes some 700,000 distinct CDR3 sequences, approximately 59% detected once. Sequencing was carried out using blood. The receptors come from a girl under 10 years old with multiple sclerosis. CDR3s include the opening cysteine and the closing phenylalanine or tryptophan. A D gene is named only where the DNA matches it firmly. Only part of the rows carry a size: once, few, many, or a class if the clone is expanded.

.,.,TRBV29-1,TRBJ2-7,TGCAGCGTCCACACGGGCGGTCAGATCGACGAGCAGTACTTC,CSVHTGGQIDEQYF
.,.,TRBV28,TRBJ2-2,TGTGCCAGCAGTTTGATCAGGGGAGGTACCGGGGAGCTGTTTTTT,CASSLIRGGTGELFF
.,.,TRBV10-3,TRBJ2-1,TGTGCCATCAGTGACATAACGGGGAAGGCTGACAATGAGCAGTTCTTC,CAISDITGKADNEQFF
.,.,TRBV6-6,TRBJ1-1,TGTGCCAGCAGCGGGGCGAACACTGAAGCTTTCTTT,CASSGANTEAFF
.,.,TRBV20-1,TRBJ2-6,TGCAGTGCTAGAGATTTCAGGGCCAACGTCCTGACTTTC,CSARDFRANVLTF
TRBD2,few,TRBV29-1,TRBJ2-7,TGCAGCGTAGTCACCGGGACTAGCGACTCCTACGAGCAGTACTTC,CSVVTGTSDSYEQYF
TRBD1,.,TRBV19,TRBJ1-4,TGTGCCACGTCAGGGGGGGCAGGGACAAGTGAAAAACTGTTTTTT,CATSGGAGTSEKLFF
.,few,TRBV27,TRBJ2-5,TGTGCCAGCAGTTTATCGGGGGCTGAGACCCAGTACTTC,CASSLSGAETQYF
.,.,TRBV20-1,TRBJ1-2,TGCAGTGCTAGTGGGGGGCATGGCTACACCTTC,CSASGGHGYTF
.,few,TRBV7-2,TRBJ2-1,TGTGCCAGCAGCTTAGGGCTTTCAGGGAACCCTTACAATGAGCAGTTCTTC,CASSLGLSGNPYNEQFF
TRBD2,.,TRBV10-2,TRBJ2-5,TGCGCCAGCACGCCTCGGCTAGCGGGACAAGAGACCCAGTACTTC,CASTPRLAGQETQYF
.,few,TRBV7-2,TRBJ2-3,TGTGCCAGCAGCTTAGGTGCGGGGTCTAGCACAGATACGCAGTATTTT,CASSLGAGSSTDTQYF
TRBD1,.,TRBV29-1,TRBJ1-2,TGCAGCGCCCTAGGACAGGATTTAACTTATGGCTACACCTTC,CSALGQDLTYGYTF
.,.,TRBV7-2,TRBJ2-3,TGTGCCAGCAGCTTAGTTAGTGGCCTAACCCCAGATACGCAGTATTTT,CASSLVSGLTPDTQYF
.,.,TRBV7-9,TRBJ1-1,TGTGCCAGCAGCGGGGCCCTGAACACTGAAGCTTTCTTT,CASSGALNTEAFF
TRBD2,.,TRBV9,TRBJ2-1,TGTGCCAGCAGCCCACCTTCCCGAGGGCTAGCGGGAGCTTACAATGAGCAGTTCTTC,CASSPPSRGLAGAYNEQFF